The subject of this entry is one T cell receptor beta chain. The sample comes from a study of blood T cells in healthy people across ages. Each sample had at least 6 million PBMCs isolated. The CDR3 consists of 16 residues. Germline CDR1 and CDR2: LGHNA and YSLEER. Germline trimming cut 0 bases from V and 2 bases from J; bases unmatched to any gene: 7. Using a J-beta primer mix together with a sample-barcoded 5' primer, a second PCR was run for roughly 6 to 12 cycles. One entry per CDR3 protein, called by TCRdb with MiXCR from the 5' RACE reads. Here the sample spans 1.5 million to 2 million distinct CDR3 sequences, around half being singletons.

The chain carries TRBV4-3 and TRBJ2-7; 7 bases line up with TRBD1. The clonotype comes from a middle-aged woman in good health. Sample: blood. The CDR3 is CASSQDYRGPTYEQYF. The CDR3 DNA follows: TGCGCCAGCAGCCAAGATTACAGGGGCCCAACCTACGAGCAGTACTTC.